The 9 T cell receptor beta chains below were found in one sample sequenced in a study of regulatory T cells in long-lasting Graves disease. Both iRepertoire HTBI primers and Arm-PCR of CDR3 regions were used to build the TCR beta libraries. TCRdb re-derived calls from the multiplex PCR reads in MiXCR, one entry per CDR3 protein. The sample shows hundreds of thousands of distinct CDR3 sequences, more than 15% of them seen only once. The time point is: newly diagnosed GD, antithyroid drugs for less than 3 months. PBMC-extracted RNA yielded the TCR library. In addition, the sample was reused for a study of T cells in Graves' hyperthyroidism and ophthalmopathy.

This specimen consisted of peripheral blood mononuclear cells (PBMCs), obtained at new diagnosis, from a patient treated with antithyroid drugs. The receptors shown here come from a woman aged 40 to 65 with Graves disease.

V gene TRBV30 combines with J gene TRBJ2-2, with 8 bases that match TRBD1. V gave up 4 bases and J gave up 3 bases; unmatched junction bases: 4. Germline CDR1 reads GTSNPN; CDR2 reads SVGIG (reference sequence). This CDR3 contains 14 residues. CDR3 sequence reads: CAWKRQGYTGELFF. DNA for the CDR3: TGTGCCTGGAAGAGACAGGGGTACACCGGGGAGCTGTTTTTT.

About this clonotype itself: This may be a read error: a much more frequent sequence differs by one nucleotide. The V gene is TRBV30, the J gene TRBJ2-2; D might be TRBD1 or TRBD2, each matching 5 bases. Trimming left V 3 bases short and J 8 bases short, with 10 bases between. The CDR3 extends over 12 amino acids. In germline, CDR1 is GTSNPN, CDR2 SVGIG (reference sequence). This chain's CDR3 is CAWRLGAGELFF. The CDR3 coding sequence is TGTGCCTGGAGGCTCGGGGCGGGGGAGCTGTTTTTT.

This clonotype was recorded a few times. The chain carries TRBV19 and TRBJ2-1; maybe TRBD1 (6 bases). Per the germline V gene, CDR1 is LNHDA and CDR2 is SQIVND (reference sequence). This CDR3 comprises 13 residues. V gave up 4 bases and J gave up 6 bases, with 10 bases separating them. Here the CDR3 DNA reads TGTGCCAGTAGTAAAGGGGGTCTCAATGAGCAGTTCTTC. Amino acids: CASSKGGLNEQFF.

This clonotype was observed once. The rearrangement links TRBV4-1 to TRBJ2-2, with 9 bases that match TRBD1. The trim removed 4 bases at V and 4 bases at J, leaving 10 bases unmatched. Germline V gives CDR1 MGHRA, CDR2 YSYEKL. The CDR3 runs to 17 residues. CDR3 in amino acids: CASSLDRGRSGTGELFF. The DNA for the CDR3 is TGCGCCAGCAGCCTGGACAGGGGCAGGTCTGGCACCGGGGAGCTGTTTTTT.

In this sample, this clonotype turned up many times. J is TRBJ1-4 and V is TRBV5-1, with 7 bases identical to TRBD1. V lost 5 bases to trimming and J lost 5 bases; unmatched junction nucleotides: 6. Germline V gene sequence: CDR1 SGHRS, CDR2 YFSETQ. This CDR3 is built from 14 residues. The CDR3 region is CASSPRGENEKLFF. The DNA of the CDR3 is TGCGCCAGCAGTCCCAGGGGGGAAAATGAAAAACTGTTTTTT.

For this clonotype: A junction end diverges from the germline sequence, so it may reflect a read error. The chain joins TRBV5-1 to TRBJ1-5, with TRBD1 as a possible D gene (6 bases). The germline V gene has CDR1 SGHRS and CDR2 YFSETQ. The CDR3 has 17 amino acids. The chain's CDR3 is CASRLGSARDKDQPQHF. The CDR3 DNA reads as TGTGCCAGCAGATTGGGTTCCGCACGGGACAAAGATCAGCCCCAGCATTTT.

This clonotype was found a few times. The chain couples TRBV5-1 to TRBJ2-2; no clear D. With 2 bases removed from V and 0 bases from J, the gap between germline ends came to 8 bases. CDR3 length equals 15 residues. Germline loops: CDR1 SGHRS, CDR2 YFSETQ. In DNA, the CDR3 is TGCGCCAGCAGCTTCGGGCCAACGAACACCGGGGAGCTGTTTTTT. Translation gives CASSFGPTNTGELFF.

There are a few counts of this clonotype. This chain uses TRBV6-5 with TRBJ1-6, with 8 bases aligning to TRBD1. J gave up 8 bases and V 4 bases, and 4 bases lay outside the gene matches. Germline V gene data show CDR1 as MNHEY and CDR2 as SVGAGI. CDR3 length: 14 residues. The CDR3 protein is CASSSDREYSPLHF. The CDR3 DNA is TGTGCCAGCAGTTCGGACAGGGAGTATTCACCCCTCCACTTT.

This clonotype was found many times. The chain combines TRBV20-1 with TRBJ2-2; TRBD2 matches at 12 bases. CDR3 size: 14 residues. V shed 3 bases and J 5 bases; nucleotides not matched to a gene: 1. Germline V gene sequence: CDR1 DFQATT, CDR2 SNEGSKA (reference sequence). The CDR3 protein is CSARTSGGTGELFF. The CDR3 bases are TGCAGTGCTAGGACTAGCGGGGGTACCGGGGAGCTGTTTTTT.